Shown below are 17 T cell receptor beta chains from a single sample sequenced in a study of blood T cell repertoires in COVID-19. Repertoires were generated with immunoSEQ multiplex PCR, while TCRdb's copy carries only in-frame clones and drops some. The sample gives about 130,000 clones, about 83% of which show up once; 13% is in the top ten. The sequenced sample consisted of peripheral blood. The source is a human donor in a cohort sampled during active COVID-19.

This clone has only one observation. This chain connects TRBV19 to TRBJ2-4; 8 nucleotides align to TRBD1. The CDR3 length is 16 residues. CDR1 LNHDA and CDR2 SQIVND come from the germline V gene (reference sequence). J lost 7 bases, V lost 1 base, and 9 bases had no gene match. The CDR3 here is CASSIGAGTGGNIQYF. In nucleotides, the CDR3 is TGTGCCAGTAGTATAGGGGCTGGGACAGGAGGGAACATTCAGTACTTC.

The J gene is TRBJ2-1, the V gene TRBV24-1; 9 bases line up with TRBD2. CDR3 length: 17 residues. With 2 bases clipped from V and 7 bases from J, the junction kept 11 bases outside the gene matches. CDR1 and CDR2 (germline): KGHDR, SFDVKD. CDR3 loop: CATSDWSGGGAENEQFF. The CDR3 DNA reads TGTGCCACCAGTGATTGGTCGGGCGGGGGGGCCGAAAATGAGCAGTTCTTC.

This rearrangement joins TRBV6-5 to TRBJ1-5; D perhaps matches TRBD1 (5 bases). V was clipped by 6 bases and J by 2 bases, with 11 bases between them. The germline CDR1 and CDR2 sequences are MNHEY and SVGAGI. CDR3 size: 14 residues. The CDR3 sequence: CASRRGGGNQPQHF. The CDR3 DNA reads TGTGCCAGCAGGAGAGGAGGGGGCAATCAGCCCCAGCATTTT.

This sequence joins TRBV30 and TRBJ2-1, with 10 nucleotides matching TRBD1. The CDR3 contains 15 residues. CDR1 GTSNPN and CDR2 SVGIG come from the germline V gene (reference sequence). V shed 3 bases and J 3 bases; nucleotides not matched to a gene: 5. CDR3 sequence: CAWRSGTGVYNEQFF. Written as DNA, the CDR3 is TGTGCCTGGAGGTCCGGGACAGGGGTCTACAATGAGCAGTTCTTC.

The J gene is TRBJ1-1, the V gene TRBV10-2; D call uncertain. The V and J ends lost 0 bases and 7 bases respectively, with 6 bases between them. Looked up from germline, CDR1 is WSHSY and CDR2 is SAAADI. The CDR3 covers 12 residues. As DNA, the CDR3 is TGCGCCAGCAGTGAGTCCCTACTTGAAGCTTTCTTT. Protein: CASSESLLEAFF.

The chain uses TRBV10-3 and TRBJ2-1; 10 bases match TRBD1. There are 15 residues in the CDR3. The V gene's germline CDR1 is ENHRY and CDR2 SYGVKD. V trimming: 4 bases; J trimming: 8 bases; junction bases outside the gene matches: 8. CDR3 amino acids: CAISVGTGVGHEQFF. DNA of the CDR3: TGTGCCATCAGTGTGGGGACAGGGGTGGGCCATGAGCAGTTCTTC.

CDR3: CASSRPEGDFYNEQFF. In DNA form, the CDR3 reads TGCGCCAGCAGCCGCCCCGAAGGGGACTTCTACAATGAGCAGTTCTTC. V is TRBV5-1 and J is TRBJ2-1, with TRBD2 as a possible D gene (6 bases). CDR1 SGHRS and CDR2 YFSETQ come from the germline V gene. The V end was cut by 4 bases, the J end by 3 bases, with 17 bases between. The CDR3 covers 16 residues.

In its sample, this clone was seen a few times. The chain joins TRBV27 to TRBJ2-3; 8 positions match TRBD1. The CDR3 is 16 amino acids. CDR1 and CDR2 from the germline V gene are MNHEY and SMNVEV (reference sequence). Unmatched junction bases numbered 14, after V lost 10 bases and J lost 2 bases. The CDR3 DNA follows: TGTGCCACCGTGGCCTCGCCAGGGGGCCCCACAGATACGCAGTATTTT. This sequence encodes CATVASPGGPTDTQYF.

The rearrangement joins TRBV12-3 or TRBV12-4 to TRBJ2-2; weak D call: TRBD2 (6 bases). The germline V and J ends were trimmed by 2 bases and 7 bases, with 8 bases remaining between them. The CDR3 length is 13 residues. CDR3 sequence: CASSLRRGGELFF. CDR3 DNA sequence: TGTGCCAGCAGTTTACGGCGGGGCGGGGAGCTGTTTTTT.

The gene calls are TRBV7-9 and TRBJ1-2, with 11 nucleotides matching TRBD1. The V and J ends lost 5 bases and 5 bases, in that order; junction bases with no gene match: 4. Looked up from germline, CDR1 is SEHNR and CDR2 is FQNEAQ (reference sequence). CDR3 length equals 14 residues. CDR3 nucleotide sequence: TGTGCCAGCAGCGCCCGGGACAGGGGGTATGGCTACACCTTC. Encoded protein: CASSARDRGYGYTF.

This clone was recorded a few times. The genes are TRBV30 and TRBJ2-7; D possibly corresponds to TRBD1 (5 bases). With 4 bases removed from V and 0 bases from J, the gap between germline ends came to 10 bases. The length of the CDR3 is 13 residues. The V gene's germline CDR1 is GTSNPN and CDR2 SVGIG (reference sequence). The CDR3 DNA is TGTGCCTGGACCGCAGGGCACTCCTACGAGCAGTACTTC. Translation gives CAWTAGHSYEQYF.

In its sample, this clone was seen a few times. The gene calls are TRBV12-3 or TRBV12-4 and TRBJ2-1; tentatively, D is TRBD1 (5 bases). The CDR3 extends over 13 amino acids. V was cut by 3 bases and J by 4 bases, with 7 bases left in between. CDR3 loop: CASSFDSYNEQFF. In DNA form, the CDR3 reads TGTGCCAGCAGTTTCGACAGTTACAATGAGCAGTTCTTC.

V usage is TRBV18 and J usage is TRBJ2-2, with TRBD2 matching 7 bases. The CDR3 is 14 amino acids. The germline V gene encodes CDR1 KGHSH and CDR2 LQKENI. Trimming cost V 6 bases and J 4 bases; bases outside gene matches: 5. The CDR3 coding sequence is TGTGCCAGCTCCCGGGAGGTGGGCACCGGGGAGCTGTTTTTT. Protein: CASSREVGTGELFF.

Ten or more counts support this clone. The V and J genes are TRBV7-9 and TRBJ1-6; 10 nucleotides agree with TRBD1. The CDR3 is 15 amino acids. The ends lost 5 bases at V and 4 bases at J; junction bases unmatched: 2. Germline V CDR1 and CDR2: SEHNR, FQNEAQ (reference sequence). The CDR3 DNA sequence: TGTGCCAGCAGCCCGGGACAGGGGTATAATTCACCCCTCCACTTT. Translated, it gives CASSPGQGYNSPLHF. The full variable domain, with the rest looked up from reference TRBV7-9 and TRBJ1-6, is DTGVSQNPRHKITKRGQNVTFRCDPISEHNRLYWYRQTLGQGPEFLTYFQNEAQLEKSRLLSDRFSAERPKGSFSTLEIQRTEQGDSAMYLCASSPGQGYNSPLHFGNGTRLTVT.

This rearrangement joins TRBV19 to TRBJ1-1; D is unclear. The V end was cut by 7 bases, the J end by 0 bases, with 9 bases between. Germline V gene sequence: CDR1 LNHDA, CDR2 SQIVND (reference sequence). The CDR3 runs to 13 residues. CDR3 amino acids: CASTVGLNTEAFF. In DNA, the CDR3 is TGTGCCAGTACCGTGGGCCTGAACACTGAAGCTTTCTTT.

The chain combines TRBV25-1 with TRBJ1-1, with D tentatively TRBD1 (5 bases). The CDR3 has 13 residues. Trimming took 6 bases from V and 3 from J, leaving 11 bases between them. Germline-derived CDR1 and CDR2 are MGHDK and SYGVNS. The CDR3 region is CASSVGTDTEAFF. For the CDR3, the DNA is TGTGCCAGCAGCGTTGGGACTGACACTGAAGCTTTCTTT.

Only one count was recorded for this clone. The chain combines TRBV5-4 with TRBJ2-3, with D possibly TRBD2 on 7 matching bases. V dropped 0 bases and J dropped 5 bases, with 13 bases sitting between them. The CDR3 totals 15 residues. CDR1 and CDR2 (germline): SGHNT, YYREEE (reference sequence). CDR3 nucleotides: TGTGCCAGCAGCTTGGCCGGGGGCGGGGGAGATACGCAGTATTTT. Its translation is CASSLAGGGGDTQYF.